Sequencing of this T cell receptor (beta chain) was carried out in a study of regulatory T cells in long-lasting Graves disease. Both iRepertoire HTBI primers and Arm-PCR of CDR3 regions were used to build the TCR beta libraries. MiXCR, applied by TCRdb to the multiplex PCR reads, yields one record per CDR3 protein. Of about 620,000 distinct CDR3 sequences listed, under 20% were seen once; the top ten hold more than 15%. Time point in this sample: newly diagnosed GD, antithyroid drugs for less than 3 months. There was RNA extracted from PBMCs, and the TCR library was made from it. This clonotype was seen many times. J lost 1 base, V lost 1 base, and 13 bases had no gene match. CDR1 is SGHTA and CDR2 is FQGNSA in the germline V gene. The length of the CDR3 is 20 residues. These same data were also listed under a study on T cells in Graves' hyperthyroidism and ophthalmopathy.

The TCR was taken from a woman aged 25 to 39 with Graves disease. Sequencing used peripheral blood mononuclear cells (PBMCs), obtained at new diagnosis, from a patient treated with antithyroid drugs. The rearrangement joins TRBV7-2 to TRBJ2-7; 13 bases agree with TRBD2. CDR3 nucleotide sequence: TGTGCCAGCAGCTTAGGGGGCGTTTGGACTAGCGGGAGTAATTCCTACGAGCAGTACTTC. It encodes CASSLGGVWTSGSNSYEQYF. Variable domain in full (rest from reference TRBV7-2 and TRBJ2-7): GAGVSQSPSNKVTEKGKDVELRCDPISGHTALYWYRQSLGQGLEFLIYFQGNSAPDKSGLPSDRFSAERTGGSVSTLTIQRTQQEDSAVYLCASSLGGVWTSGSNSYEQYFGPGTRLTVT.